A selection of T cell receptor beta chains follows, all from one sample in a study of graft-versus-host responses after intestinal transplantation. Produced via immunoSEQ multiplex PCR; TCRdb's table is partial and in-frame only. Of around 90,000 clones in the sample, roughly 91% were seen once. No antigens are known for them. The source material was unstimulated CD8+ T cells sorted from spleen or lymph node cells, sampled before transplant. The receptors come from a human donor who was the organ donor for an intestinal transplant. The CDR3 runs from the conserved cysteine through the conserved F or W. The order of the fields is V gene, D gene, clone size, J gene, CDR3 protein, CDR3 DNA. D genes are given only for firm matches. Size values are once, few and many counts, or a class for expanded clones, and some rows have none.

TRBV5-4	.	.	TRBJ1-2	CASSLAPSRDYGYTF	TGTGCCAGCAGCTTGGCTCCCTCGCGGGACTATGGCTACACCTTC
TRBV5-5	.	.	TRBJ1-2	CASSLVAEGYGYTF	TGTGCCAGCAGCTTGGTAGCAGAGGGCTATGGCTACACCTTC
TRBV5-4	TRBD1	once	TRBJ2-1	CASSPGQGANEQFF	TGTGCCAGCAGCCCGGGACAGGGGGCAAATGAGCAGTTCTTC
TRBV25-1	.	.	TRBJ1-1	CASRGTDSAYLNTEAFF	TGTGCCAGCAGAGGCACGGACAGTGCCTACCTGAACACTGAAGCTTTCTTT
TRBV11-2	.	.	TRBJ1-5	CASSLSPNPYSNQPQHF	TGTGCCAGCAGCTTATCCCCGAACCCCTATAGCAATCAGCCCCAGCATTTT
TRBV28	TRBD1	.	TRBJ2-7	CASSTGTGKEQYF	TGTGCCAGCAGCACCGGGACAGGGAAAGAGCAGTACTTC
TRBV5-1	.	.	TRBJ1-1	CASSVERNTEAFF	TGCGCCAGCAGCGTCGAGCGGAACACTGAAGCTTTCTTT
TRBV9	TRBD2	.	TRBJ2-1	CASSPRTSGKYNEQFF	TGTGCCAGCAGCCCGAGGACTAGCGGGAAATACAATGAGCAGTTCTTC
TRBV7-3	.	.	TRBJ2-7	CASSLGYGRSTEQYF	TGTGCCAGCAGCTTAGGGTATGGCAGGTCTACCGAGCAGTACTTC
TRBV28	.	.	TRBJ2-2	CASSHPSAGELFF	TGTGCCAGCAGTCACCCTAGCGCCGGGGAGCTGTTTTTT
TRBV11-2	TRBD1	once	TRBJ2-7	CASSLERRQGAPQYF	TGTGCCAGCAGCTTAGAACGACGTCAGGGGGCTCCGCAGTACTTC
TRBV7-3	.	.	TRBJ1-1	CASSSRVPRMDTEAFF	TGTGCCAGCAGCTCTCGGGTCCCCCGCATGGACACTGAAGCTTTCTTT
TRBV7-9	.	.	TRBJ1-1	CASSLVETEAFF	TGTGCCAGCAGCTTAGTAGAAACTGAAGCTTTCTTT
TRBV27	.	.	TRBJ2-3	CASSSGAGEITDTQYF	TGTGCCAGCAGTTCAGGGGCAGGGGAGATTACAGATACGCAGTATTTT
TRBV2	TRBD2	.	TRBJ2-7	CASSEGGGGYEQYF	TGTGCCAGCAGTGAAGGGGGCGGGGGCTACGAGCAGTACTTC